Listed below are T cell receptor beta chains from one sample, sequenced in a study of response to subunit inactivated influenza vaccine. From the RT-PCR reads, TCRdb called clonotypes with MiXCR, one entry per CDR3 protein. The sample carries approximately 700,000 distinct CDR3 sequences, 15% to 17% recorded once. Source: PBMCs from blood, taken roughly 13 days after vaccination. The receptor source for this set is a man aged 50 to 59 who received an inactivated influenza vaccine. Both conserved end residues are part of each CDR3. A D gene is named only where the DNA matches it firmly. The size entry is marked missing in some rows and otherwise reads once, few, many or a size class.

TRBV29-1,NA,TRBJ2-5,many,CSVEDRGWETQYF,TGCAGCGTTGAAGACAGGGGATGGGAGACCCAGTACTTC
TRBV4-1,TRBD1,TRBJ1-2,NA,CASSQGQAGGDGYTF,TGCGCCAGCAGCCAGGGACAGGCAGGGGGGGATGGCTACACCTTC
TRBV20-1,NA,TRBJ2-7,few,CSANDRDPYEQYF,TGCAGTGCTAACGACCGGGACCCCTACGAGCAGTACTTC
TRBV20-1,TRBD2,TRBJ2-7,NA,CSARDPLAGGQYEQYF,TGCAGTGCTAGAGATCCCTTAGCGGGAGGGCAATACGAGCAGTACTTC
TRBV20-1,TRBD2,TRBJ2-3,NA,CSAGRRGGVADTQYF,TGCAGTGCCGGTCGCCGGGGGGGCGTGGCAGATACGCAGTATTTT
TRBV6-2/TRBV6-3,NA,TRBJ2-4,few,CASSYFRGAKNIQYF,TGTGCCAGCAGTTACTTCAGGGGAGCCAAAAACATTCAGTACTTC
TRBV10-3,TRBD1,TRBJ2-5,NA,CASGQGGEETQYF,TGTGCCAGCGGACAGGGGGGAGAAGAGACCCAGTACTTC
TRBV12-3/TRBV12-4,NA,TRBJ2-2,NA,CASSLDGGLLTGELFF,TGTGCCAGCAGTTTAGATGGCGGTTTGCTCACCGGGGAGCTGTTTTTT
TRBV5-1,NA,TRBJ1-1,NA,CASSVMTDTEAFF,TGCGCCAGCAGCGTTATGACAGACACTGAAGCTTTCTTT
TRBV2,NA,TRBJ2-1,few,CASSESGWGNTNEQFF,TGTGCCAGCAGTGAAAGTGGGTGGGGGAACACGAATGAGCAGTTCTTC
TRBV1,NA,TRBJ1-6,few,CTSSLPGTDGSPLHF,TGCACCAGCAGCCTACCCGGGACAGACGGTTCACCCCTCCACTTT
TRBV3-1,TRBD1,TRBJ1-6,NA,CASSQGTGSSPLHF,TGTGCCAGCAGCCAGGGGACAGGGTCGTCACCCCTCCACTTT
TRBV6-2/TRBV6-3,TRBD2,TRBJ2-4,few,CASSSQRLLAGTLAKNIQYF,TGTGCCAGCAGTTCGCAACGACTATTAGCGGGGACTCTAGCCAAAAACATTCAGTACTTC
TRBV5-1,NA,TRBJ2-7,few,CASSPHQGLGTEQYF,TGCGCCAGCAGCCCCCACCAGGGACTGGGAACGGAGCAGTACTTC
TRBV2,TRBD2,TRBJ2-7,NA,CASGETGTSGTSYEQYF,TGTGCCAGCGGTGAGACCGGGACTAGCGGGACCTCCTACGAGCAGTACTTC
TRBV15,TRBD1,TRBJ1-2,NA,CATSRDLPGGKGYTF,TGTGCCACCAGCAGAGACCTTCCAGGGGGGAAAGGCTACACCTTC
TRBV30,TRBD2,TRBJ2-3,NA,CAWSVGGGAKDTQYF,TGTGCCTGGAGTGTAGGCGGGGGGGCCAAAGATACGCAGTATTTT
TRBV6-1,TRBD2,TRBJ2-7,NA,CASSPAATSGSYEQYF,TGTGCCAGCAGTCCCGCCGCGACTAGCGGTTCCTACGAGCAGTACTTC
TRBV7-6,TRBD1,TRBJ2-7,NA,CASRADRGSYEQYF,TGTGCCAGCAGAGCGGACAGGGGCTCCTACGAGCAGTACTTC
TRBV10-3,TRBD2,TRBJ2-3,few,CAISESGSSGRHTDTQYF,TGTGCCATCAGTGAGTCAGGGTCTAGCGGGAGACACACAGATACGCAGTATTTT
TRBV7-9,NA,TRBJ2-7,NA,CASSLVTWGSFTYEQYF,TGTGCCAGCAGCTTAGTAACTTGGGGATCATTCACCTACGAGCAGTACTTC
TRBV29-1,NA,TRBJ2-7,few,CSARDYEQYF,TGCAGCGCCAGGGATTACGAGCAGTACTTC
TRBV15,NA,TRBJ1-1,NA,CATSRDSLGQARINTEAFF,TGTGCCACCAGCAGAGATTCGTTGGGGCAGGCCAGGATAAACACTGAAGCTTTCTTT
TRBV21-1,NA,TRBJ2-7,few,CASSKFWAGSEQYF,TGTGCCAGCAGCAAATTTTGGGCAGGGAGTGAGCAGTACTTC
TRBV25-1,NA,TRBJ2-4,NA,CASSLSGQPLQYF,TGTGCCAGCAGCCTCAGCGGGCAGCCTCTCCAGTACTTC
TRBV29-1,NA,TRBJ2-7,few,CSVSSGDWSYEQYF,TGCAGCGTTTCCTCTGGGGACTGGTCCTACGAGCAGTACTTC
TRBV4-1,TRBD1,TRBJ2-7,few,CASSQPGQGVYEQYF,TGCGCCAGCAGCCAACCCGGACAGGGGGTTTACGAGCAGTACTTC
TRBV12-3/TRBV12-4,TRBD1,TRBJ1-4,few,CASSLWTGNEKLFF,TGTGCCAGCAGTCTATGGACAGGGAATGAAAAACTGTTTTTT
TRBV5-6,TRBD2,TRBJ2-2,few,CASSFITSGGILTGELFF,TGTGCCAGCAGCTTTATAACTAGCGGGGGAATCCTCACCGGGGAGCTGTTTTTT
TRBV15,NA,TRBJ2-1,few,CATSRKIGSYNEQFF,TGTGCCACCAGCAGAAAAATCGGGAGCTACAATGAGCAGTTCTTC
TRBV11-2,TRBD1,TRBJ1-1,few,CASRFTGVAFF,TGTGCCAGCAGATTCACAGGGGTTGCTTTCTTT
TRBV5-1,NA,TRBJ2-7,few,CASSLDAAQAAYEQYF,TGCGCCAGCAGCTTGGACGCGGCCCAAGCCGCCTACGAGCAGTACTTC
TRBV24-1,NA,TRBJ2-2,few,CATSAPRKLPGELFF,TGTGCCACCAGTGCCCCAAGGAAGCTTCCCGGGGAGCTGTTTTTT
TRBV4-2,TRBD2,TRBJ2-7,NA,CASSQERERTEQYF,TGTGCCAGCAGCCAAGAGCGGGAGAGAACGGAGCAGTACTTC
TRBV29-1,NA,TRBJ2-2,few,CSVERAHTGELFF,TGCAGCGTTGAACGGGCGCACACCGGGGAGCTGTTTTTT
TRBV6-5,TRBD1,TRBJ1-6,many,CASSYSGQGNSPLHF,TGTGCCAGCAGTTACTCGGGACAGGGAAATTCACCCCTCCACTTT
TRBV24-1,NA,TRBJ2-1,few,CATSGRDPIYNEQFF,TGTGCCACCAGTGGCCGGGACCCCATCTACAATGAGCAGTTCTTC
TRBV5-1,TRBD1,TRBJ1-6,many,CASRPDRGYSPLHF,TGCGCCAGCAGACCGGACAGGGGATATTCACCCCTCCACTTT
TRBV6-2/TRBV6-3,TRBD1,TRBJ2-7,many,CASSSAYPSNRGFGYEQYF,TGTGCCAGCAGTTCCGCTTACCCCTCCAACAGGGGTTTTGGCTACGAGCAGTACTTC
TRBV20-1,NA,TRBJ1-6,few,CSARDTGAGEYMGSPLHF,TGCAGTGCTAGAGACACCGGGGCAGGGGAATACATGGGTTCACCCCTCCACTTT
TRBV6-2/TRBV6-3,TRBD2,TRBJ2-1,NA,CASSTSGGLNEQFF,TGTGCCAGCAGTACAAGCGGGGGGTTAAATGAGCAGTTCTTC
TRBV5-1,NA,TRBJ1-2,many,CASSLAYRRGYGYTF,TGCGCCAGCAGCTTGGCCTACAGGAGGGGCTATGGCTACACCTTC
TRBV10-3,TRBD2,TRBJ2-3,NA,CAIRRGRGDTDTQYF,TGTGCCATCAGACGCGGGCGGGGGGACACAGATACGCAGTATTTT
TRBV2,NA,TRBJ2-3,NA,CASSEDWTLLMDTQYF,TGTGCCAGCAGTGAAGATTGGACCTTACTAATGGATACGCAGTATTTT
TRBV11-1,TRBD2,TRBJ2-1,few,CASSPGSGSTNEQFF,TGTGCCAGCAGCCCCGGGAGCGGGAGCACCAATGAGCAGTTCTTC
TRBV6-5,NA,TRBJ2-7,NA,CASSYSSDHSYEQYF,TGTGCCAGCAGTTACTCATCGGACCACTCCTACGAGCAGTACTTC
TRBV29-1,NA,TRBJ2-1,few,CSASLGGVKYNEQFF,TGCAGCGCCAGCCTTGGAGGGGTCAAGTACAATGAGCAGTTCTTC
TRBV28,NA,TRBJ2-6,NA,CASSPGAAGANVLTF,TGTGCCAGCAGCCCCGGGGCCGCTGGGGCCAACGTCCTGACTTTC